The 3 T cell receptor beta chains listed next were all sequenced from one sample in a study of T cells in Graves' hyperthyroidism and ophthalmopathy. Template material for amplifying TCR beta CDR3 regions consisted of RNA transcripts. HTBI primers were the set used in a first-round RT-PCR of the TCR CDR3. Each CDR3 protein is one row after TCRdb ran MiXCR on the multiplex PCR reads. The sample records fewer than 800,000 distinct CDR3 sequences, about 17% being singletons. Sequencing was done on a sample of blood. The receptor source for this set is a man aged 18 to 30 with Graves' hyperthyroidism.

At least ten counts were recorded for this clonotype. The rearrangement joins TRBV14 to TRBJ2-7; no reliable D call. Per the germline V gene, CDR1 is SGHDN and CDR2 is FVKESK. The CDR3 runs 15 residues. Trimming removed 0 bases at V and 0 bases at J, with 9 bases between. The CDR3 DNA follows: TGTGCCAGCAGCCAAGATGCAGGAATCTCCTACGAGCAGTACTTC. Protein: CASSQDAGISYEQYF.

The CDR3 reads CASSSTLHGERDEQFF. DNA for the CDR3: TGTGCCAGCAGTTCGACCTTACACGGTGAAAGGGATGAGCAGTTCTTC. This sequence joins TRBV12-3 or TRBV12-4 and TRBJ2-1; D ambiguous. With 4 bases removed from V and 8 bases from J, the gap between germline ends came to 21 bases. The CDR3 runs 16 residues.

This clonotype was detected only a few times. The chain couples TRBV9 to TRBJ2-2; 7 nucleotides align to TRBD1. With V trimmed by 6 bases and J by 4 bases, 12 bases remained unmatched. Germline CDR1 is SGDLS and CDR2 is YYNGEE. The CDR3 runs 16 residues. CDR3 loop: CASTDIPTGATGELFF. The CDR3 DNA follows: TGTGCCAGCACCGATATACCCACAGGGGCCACCGGGGAGCTGTTTTTT. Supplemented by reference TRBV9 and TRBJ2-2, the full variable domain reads DSGVTQTPKHLITATGQRVTLRCSPRSGDLSVYWYQQSLDQGLQFLIQYYNGEERAKGNILERFSAQQFPDLHSELNLSSLELGDSALYFCASTDIPTGATGELFFGEGSRLTVL.